These 20 T cell receptor beta chains share one sample of origin, sequenced in a study of identical twins. MiXCR was run by TCRdb on the 5' RACE reads, yielding one entry per CDR3 protein. Seen here are roughly 240,000 distinct CDR3 sequences, 5.5% to 7% observed once, and the top ten hold approximately 3.7%. These data also featured in a second study, about yellow fever vaccine responses in identical twins.

The specimen sequenced was memory (CD45RO+) T cells sorted from blood. Receptors were obtained from a woman in her late teens or twenties in good health.

This clonotype was seen only a few times. The chain recombines TRBV11-2 with TRBJ2-2; 7 nucleotides align to TRBD1. This CDR3 spans 16 amino acids. In germline, CDR1 is SGHAT, CDR2 FQNNGV. V shed 5 bases and J 0 bases; nucleotides not matched to a gene: 6. CDR3 in DNA: TGTGCCAGCAGCCCACGGGACAGTGCGAACACCGGGGAGCTGTTTTTT. Protein product: CASSPRDSANTGELFF. Full variable domain (remainder filled in from reference TRBV11-2 and TRBJ2-2): EAGVAQSPRYKIIEKRQSVAFWCNPISGHATLYWYQQILGQGPKLLIQFQNNGVVDDSQLPKDRFSAERLKGVDSTLKIQPAKLEDSAVYLCASSPRDSANTGELFFGEGSRLTVL.

This chain links TRBV10-3 with TRBJ2-7; 8 bases fit TRBD1. Per germline, CDR1 ENHRY and CDR2 SYGVKD. CDR3 length equals 15 residues. The chain's CDR3 is CRRDRKPGKNYEQYF. CDR3 coding DNA: TGTCGCAGGGACAGGAAACCAGGAAAAAACTACGAGCAGTACTTC.

The chain joins TRBV7-7 to TRBJ2-2; TRBD1 aligns across 9 bases. V lost 5 bases and J lost 5; bases outside the gene matches: 6. CDR1 and CDR2 (germline): SSHAT, FNYEAQ (reference sequence). This CDR3 spans 15 amino acids. CDR3 nucleotide sequence: TGTGCCAGCAGCCTAGGACAGGGGTTGACCGGGGAGCTGTTTTTT. Its translation is CASSLGQGLTGELFF.

In this sample, this clonotype turned up many times. The gene calls are TRBV3-1 and TRBJ2-7; D is unresolved. Trimming removed 1 base at V and 6 bases at J, with 4 bases between. The CDR3 totals 11 residues. In germline, CDR1 is LGHDT, CDR2 YNNKEL (reference sequence). The CDR3 DNA reads TGTGCCAGCAGCCAAGTGGGCGAGCAGTACTTC. This sequence encodes CASSQVGEQYF.

The gene calls are TRBV11-2 and TRBJ2-2; TRBD2 matches at 16 bases. V gave up 3 bases and J gave up 4 bases; unmatched junction bases: 5. Germline loops: CDR1 SGHAT, CDR2 FQNNGV. The length of the CDR3 is 18 residues. The CDR3 region is CASSLPGLAGGPTGELFF. CDR3 in DNA: TGTGCCAGCAGCTTGCCGGGACTAGCGGGGGGGCCCACCGGGGAGCTGTTTTTT.

The chain combines TRBV6-1 with TRBJ2-7, with 13 nucleotides matching TRBD2. The CDR3 has 15 residues. The V gene end was trimmed by 5 bases and the J gene end by 2 bases; junction bases not matched to a gene: 3. Germline-derived CDR1 and CDR2 are MNHNS and SASEGT. CDR3 sequence reads: CASSRGLAGTYEQYV. The CDR3 nucleotides are TGTGCCAGCAGTCGGGGACTAGCGGGGACCTACGAGCAGTACGTC.

The table lists this clonotype with many counts. The chain links TRBV5-1 to TRBJ2-1; perhaps TRBD2 as D (6 bases). From germline, CDR1 is SGHRS and CDR2 YFSETQ. The CDR3 is 15 residues long. V was clipped by 3 bases and J by 5 bases, with 15 bases between them. CDR3 amino acids: CASSSGGTSDNEQFF. The CDR3 nucleotides are TGCGCCAGCAGCTCCGGAGGGACTTCGGACAATGAGCAGTTCTTC.

The chain has TRBV11-2 and TRBJ2-3, with D tentatively TRBD2 (7 bases). The CDR3 is 14 residues long. Trimming left V 6 bases short and J 7 bases short, with 17 bases between. CDR1 is SGHAT and CDR2 is FQNNGV in the germline V gene. CDR3 amino acids: CASSWAGGANTQYF. The CDR3 coding sequence is TGTGCCAGCAGTTGGGCTGGGGGGGCCAATACGCAGTATTTT. Based on the CDR3 plus reference TRBV11-2 and TRBJ2-3, the full variable domain is EAGVAQSPRYKIIEKRQSVAFWCNPISGHATLYWYQQILGQGPKLLIQFQNNGVVDDSQLPKDRFSAERLKGVDSTLKIQPAKLEDSAVYLCASSWAGGANTQYFGPGTRLTVL.

The chain combines TRBV28 with TRBJ2-1; possible D gene TRBD2, 6 bases. CDR1 is MDHEN and CDR2 is SYDVKM in the germline V gene. Trimming pared 7 bases from V and 10 bases from J, leaving 11 bases between. The CDR3 consists of 11 residues. The CDR3 nucleotides read TGTGCCAGCATCCTCCGGGGGGAGCAGTTCTTC. It yields the protein CASILRGEQFF. The variable domain in full, completed from reference TRBV28 and TRBJ2-1, reads DVKVTQSSRYLVKRTGEKVFLECVQDMDHENMFWYRQDPGLGLRLIYFSYDVKMKEKGDIPEGYSVSREKKERFSLILESASTNQTSMYLCASILRGEQFFGPGTRLTVL.

In this sample, this clonotype turned up a few times. The V gene is TRBV11-2, the J gene TRBJ2-7; D remains unclear. CDR1 and CDR2 (germline): SGHAT, FQNNGV. The V gene lost 5 bases and the J gene lost 0 bases, with 14 bases spanning the gap. This CDR3 has 15 amino acids. This chain's CDR3 is CASSVLDGSSYEQYF. The CDR3 nucleotides are TGTGCCAGCAGCGTGTTGGACGGTAGCTCCTACGAGCAGTACTTC.

This clonotype has a count of ten or more. The genes are TRBV24-1 and TRBJ2-5; maybe TRBD1 (5 bases). Germline V lookup: CDR1 KGHDR, CDR2 SFDVKD. V was cut by 12 bases and J by 1 base, with 17 bases left in between. The CDR3 runs 14 residues. This CDR3 reads CASQSKGPQETQYF. CDR3 DNA sequence: TGTGCCTCGCAGTCCAAGGGGCCCCAAGAGACCCAGTACTTC.

The chain is built from TRBV5-4 and TRBJ2-5; 13 bases agree with TRBD2. The CDR3 sequence is 19 residues long. Trimming cost V 3 bases and J 7 bases; bases outside gene matches: 18. Germline CDR1 is SGHNT and CDR2 is YYREEE (reference sequence). The CDR3 reads CASSSTQLAGGPRTGTQYF. The CDR3 region has the DNA TGTGCCAGCAGCTCGACCCAACTAGCGGGGGGGCCTCGGACCGGGACCCAGTACTTC.

The V call is TRBV7-9, the J call TRBJ2-5; TRBD1 is a possible D gene (5 bases). CDR1 is SEHNR and CDR2 is FQNEAQ in the germline V gene (reference sequence). V lost 1 base, J lost 2 bases, and 8 bases lay in between. The CDR3 spans 14 residues. CDR3 protein: CASSLGTFQETQYF. The DNA for the CDR3 is TGTGCCAGCAGCTTAGGGACATTTCAAGAGACCCAGTACTTC.

This clonotype was seen a few times. The chain carries TRBV3-1 and TRBJ2-3; 12 bases are shared with TRBD2. The V gene end was trimmed by 4 bases and the J gene end by 2 bases; junction bases not matched to a gene: 7. From germline, CDR1 is LGHDT and CDR2 YNNKEL (reference sequence). This CDR3 contains 17 residues. CDR3 residues: CASSRRTSGINTDTQYF. The CDR3 bases are TGTGCCAGCAGCCGCAGGACTAGCGGGATTAACACAGATACGCAGTATTTT.

This clonotype was observed a few times. This chain joins TRBV2 and TRBJ2-1; D remains ambiguous. Trimming removed 7 bases from V and 6 bases from J, with 13 bases in between. Per germline, CDR1 SNHLY and CDR2 FYNNEI. This CDR3 spans 13 amino acids. CDR3 in DNA: TGTGCCAGCACTGACCTCTGGACCAATGAGCAGTTCTTC. It specifies CASTDLWTNEQFF.

The table lists this clonotype with many counts. This chain joins TRBV2 and TRBJ2-4; maybe TRBD2 (6 bases). This CDR3 has 15 residues. With 8 bases removed from V and 0 bases from J, the gap between germline ends came to 14 bases. In germline, CDR1 is SNHLY, CDR2 FYNNEI. The chain's CDR3 is CASGGAWGAKNIQYF. The DNA for the CDR3 is TGTGCCAGCGGAGGGGCCTGGGGAGCCAAAAACATTCAGTACTTC.

This clonotype has at least ten counts. The V call is TRBV5-6, the J call TRBJ2-1; no definite D call. The germline V gene has CDR1 SGHDT and CDR2 YYEEEE. The CDR3 contains 13 residues. Trimming cost V 6 bases and J 0 bases, with 7 bases left between them. DNA of the CDR3: TGTGCCAGCACCAAGAGCTCCTACAATGAGCAGTTCTTC. It yields the protein CASTKSSYNEQFF.

A few counts support this clonotype. Written as DNA, the CDR3 is TGTGCCAGCAGCCGCCTCACTAGCGGGAACTCCTACAATGAGCAGTTCTTC. Encoded protein: CASSRLTSGNSYNEQFF. This rearrangement joins TRBV14 to TRBJ2-1, with 10 nucleotides matching TRBD2. The CDR3 is made up of 17 amino acids. Trimming at V came to 4 bases and at J to 0 bases, leaving 6 bases not matched to a gene. Germline V lookup: CDR1 SGHDN, CDR2 FVKESK.

This clonotype occurred a few times. This chain joins TRBV28 and TRBJ2-4, with D perhaps matching TRBD1 or TRBD2 (6 bases each). Germline lookup yields CDR1 MDHEN and CDR2 SYDVKM. This CDR3 has 19 amino acids. Trimming removed 3 bases from V and 0 bases from J, with 21 bases in between. The CDR3 DNA reads TGTGCCAGCAGTTTGGGGGGACACATTCCTCGCCTAGCCAAAAACATTCAGTACTTC. Translated: CASSLGGHIPRLAKNIQYF.

This clonotype occurred many times. Germline and junction disagree at one end, which may indicate a read error. The chain employs TRBV7-2 and TRBJ2-3; 8 positions agree with TRBD2. The CDR3 has 15 residues. Looked up from germline, CDR1 is SGHTA and CDR2 is FQGNSA. The CDR3: CASSVASGGTDTQYF. Written as DNA, the CDR3 is TGTGCCAGCAGCGTAGCCAGCGGGGGAACAGATACGCAGTATTTT.